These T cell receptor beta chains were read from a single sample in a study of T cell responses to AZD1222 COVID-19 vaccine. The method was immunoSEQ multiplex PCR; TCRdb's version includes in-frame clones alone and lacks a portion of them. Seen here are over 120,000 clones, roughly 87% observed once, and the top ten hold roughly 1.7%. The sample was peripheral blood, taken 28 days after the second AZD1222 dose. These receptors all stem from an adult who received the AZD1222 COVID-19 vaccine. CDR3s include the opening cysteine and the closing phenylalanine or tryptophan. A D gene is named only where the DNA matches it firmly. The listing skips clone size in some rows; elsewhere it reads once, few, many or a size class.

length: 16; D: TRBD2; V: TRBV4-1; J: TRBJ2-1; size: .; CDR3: CASSPKLAGGRNEQFF; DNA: TGCGCCAGCAGCCCTAAACTAGCGGGAGGTAGAAATGAGCAGTTCTTC
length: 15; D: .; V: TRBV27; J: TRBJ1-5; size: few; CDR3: CASSIKPFSNQPQHF; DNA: TGTGCCAGCAGTATCAAACCCTTTAGCAATCAGCCCCAGCATTTT
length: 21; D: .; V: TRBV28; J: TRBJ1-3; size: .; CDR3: CASNTRRWRMEEIYSGNTIYF; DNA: TGTGCCAGCAATACCCGACGATGGCGGATGGAAGAAATATACTCTGGAAACACCATATATTTT
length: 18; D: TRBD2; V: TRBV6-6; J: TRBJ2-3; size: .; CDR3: CASGRVVSRSGYRDTQYF; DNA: TGTGCCAGCGGTCGAGTGGTGAGTCGTAGCGGGTACCGGGATACGCAGTATTTT
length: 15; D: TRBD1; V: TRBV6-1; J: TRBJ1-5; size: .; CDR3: CASSEVITGGQPQHF; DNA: TGTGCCAGCAGTGAAGTGATTACAGGGGGTCAGCCCCAGCATTTT
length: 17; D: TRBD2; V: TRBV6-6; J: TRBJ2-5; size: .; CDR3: CASSRGLAGRYQETQYF; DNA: TGTGCCAGCAGTCGGGGACTAGCGGGACGGTACCAAGAGACCCAGTACTTC
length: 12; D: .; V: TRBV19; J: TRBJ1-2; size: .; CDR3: CASSNLLYGYTF; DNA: TGTGCCAGTAGTAATCTCCTATATGGCTACACCTTC
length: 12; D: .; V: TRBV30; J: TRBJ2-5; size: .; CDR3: CAWSPPSETQYF; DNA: TGTGCCTGGAGCCCTCCCTCAGAGACCCAGTACTTC
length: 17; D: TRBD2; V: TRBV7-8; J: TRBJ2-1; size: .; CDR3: CASSWGLAGGKGNEQFF; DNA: TGTGCCAGCAGCTGGGGGCTAGCGGGAGGGAAGGGGAATGAGCAGTTCTTC
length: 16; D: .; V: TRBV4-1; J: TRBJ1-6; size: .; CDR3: CASSYRLSSYNSPLHF; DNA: TGCGCCAGCAGCTACCGACTGAGCTCCTATAATTCACCCCTCCACTTT
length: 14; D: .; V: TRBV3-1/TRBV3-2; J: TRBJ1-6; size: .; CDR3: CASSQGGVASPLHF; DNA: TGTGCCAGCAGCCAAGGAGGGGTGGCGTCACCCCTCCACTTT
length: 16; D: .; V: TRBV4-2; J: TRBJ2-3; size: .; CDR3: CASSLGTRSSTDTQYF; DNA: TGTGCCAGCAGCCTGGGGACAAGAAGTAGCACAGATACGCAGTATTTT
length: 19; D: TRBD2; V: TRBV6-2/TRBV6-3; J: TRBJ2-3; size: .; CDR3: CASSYSTVASGRGTDTQYF; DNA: TGTGCCAGCAGTTACTCTACAGTTGCTAGCGGGAGAGGGACAGATACGCAGTATTTT
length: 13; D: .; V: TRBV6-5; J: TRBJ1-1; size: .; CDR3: CASSMDRRREAFF; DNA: TGTGCCAGCAGTATGGACCGACGCCGTGAAGCTTTCTTT
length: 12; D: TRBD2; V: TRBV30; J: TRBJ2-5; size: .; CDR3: CAWSIVAGPPYF; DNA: TGTGCCTGGAGTATTGTAGCGGGTCCCCCGTACTTC
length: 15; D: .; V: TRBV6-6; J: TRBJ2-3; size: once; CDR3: CASSYRRDTTDTQYF; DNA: TGTGCCAGCAGTTACCGGCGGGACACCACAGATACGCAGTATTTT
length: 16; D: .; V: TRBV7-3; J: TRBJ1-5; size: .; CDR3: CASGGTPGGDNQPQHF; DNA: TGTGCCAGCGGGGGGACGCCGGGTGGGGATAATCAGCCCCAGCATTTT
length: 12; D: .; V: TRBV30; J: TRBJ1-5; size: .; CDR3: CAWSVQGQPQHF; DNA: TGTGCCTGGAGTGTACAAGGCCAGCCCCAGCATTTT
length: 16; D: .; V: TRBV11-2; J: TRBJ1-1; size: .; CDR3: CASSLDVRQGTTEAFF; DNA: TGTGCCAGCAGCTTAGATGTTAGGCAGGGGACAACTGAAGCTTTCTTT
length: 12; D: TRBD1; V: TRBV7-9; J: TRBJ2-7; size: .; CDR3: CASRQGAGEQYF; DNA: TGTGCCAGCAGACAGGGGGCGGGGGAGCAGTACTTC
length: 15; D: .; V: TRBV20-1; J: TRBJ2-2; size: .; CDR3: CSASLTGARTGELFF; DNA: TGCAGTGCTAGTTTAACGGGAGCGCGAACCGGGGAGCTGTTTTTT
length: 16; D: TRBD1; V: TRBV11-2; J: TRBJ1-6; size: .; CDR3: CASSLVSGQINSPLHF; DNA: TGTGCCAGCAGCTTAGTCTCGGGACAGATTAATTCACCCCTCCACTTT